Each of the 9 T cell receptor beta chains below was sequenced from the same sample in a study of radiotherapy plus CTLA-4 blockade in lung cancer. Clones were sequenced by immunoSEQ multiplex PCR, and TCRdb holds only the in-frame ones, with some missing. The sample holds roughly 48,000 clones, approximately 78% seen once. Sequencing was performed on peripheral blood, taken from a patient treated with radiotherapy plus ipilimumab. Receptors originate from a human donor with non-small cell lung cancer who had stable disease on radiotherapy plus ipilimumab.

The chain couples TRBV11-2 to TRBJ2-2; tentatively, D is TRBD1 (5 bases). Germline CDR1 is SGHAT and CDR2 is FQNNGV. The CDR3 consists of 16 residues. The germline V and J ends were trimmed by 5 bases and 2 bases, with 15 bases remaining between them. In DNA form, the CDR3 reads TGTGCCAGCAGCCCCACTGAGACAGATAACACCGGGGAGCTGTTTTTT. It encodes CASSPTETDNTGELFF.

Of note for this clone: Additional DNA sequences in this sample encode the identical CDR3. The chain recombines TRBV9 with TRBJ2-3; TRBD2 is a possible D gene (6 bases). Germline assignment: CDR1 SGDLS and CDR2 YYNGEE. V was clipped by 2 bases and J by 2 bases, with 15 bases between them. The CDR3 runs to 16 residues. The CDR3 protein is CASSVGGTSITDTQYF. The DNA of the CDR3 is TGTGCCAGCAGCGTCGGGGGAACATCGATCACAGATACGCAGTATTTT.

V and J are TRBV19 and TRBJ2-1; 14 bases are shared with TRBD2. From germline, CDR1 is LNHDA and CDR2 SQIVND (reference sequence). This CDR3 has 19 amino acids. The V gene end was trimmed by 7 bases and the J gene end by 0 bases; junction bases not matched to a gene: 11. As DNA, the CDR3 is TGTGCCAGTACCCCCCGTGGGACTAGCGGGAGACCCTCCTACAATGAGCAGTTCTTC. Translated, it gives CASTPRGTSGRPSYNEQFF.

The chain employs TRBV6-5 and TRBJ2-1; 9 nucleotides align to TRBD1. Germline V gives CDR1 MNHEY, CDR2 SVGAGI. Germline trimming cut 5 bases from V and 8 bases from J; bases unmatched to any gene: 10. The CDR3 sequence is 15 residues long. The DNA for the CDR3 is TGTGCCAGCAGTCCGCCCGGGACAGGGAACCATGAGCAGTTCTTC. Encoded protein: CASSPPGTGNHEQFF.

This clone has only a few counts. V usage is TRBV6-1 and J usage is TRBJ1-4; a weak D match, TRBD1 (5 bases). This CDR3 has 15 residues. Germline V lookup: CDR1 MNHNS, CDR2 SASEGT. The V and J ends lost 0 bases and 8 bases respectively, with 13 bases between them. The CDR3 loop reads CASSEAGRGGEKLFF. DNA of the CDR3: TGTGCCAGCAGTGAAGCGGGACGAGGAGGGGAAAAACTGTTTTTT.

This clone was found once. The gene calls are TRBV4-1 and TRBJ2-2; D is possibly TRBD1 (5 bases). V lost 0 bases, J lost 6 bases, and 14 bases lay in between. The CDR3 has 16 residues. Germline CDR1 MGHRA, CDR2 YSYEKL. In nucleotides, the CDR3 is TGCGCCAGCAGCCAAGAAGTAAGGGGCCGAGCCGGGGAGCTGTTTTTT. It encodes CASSQEVRGRAGELFF.

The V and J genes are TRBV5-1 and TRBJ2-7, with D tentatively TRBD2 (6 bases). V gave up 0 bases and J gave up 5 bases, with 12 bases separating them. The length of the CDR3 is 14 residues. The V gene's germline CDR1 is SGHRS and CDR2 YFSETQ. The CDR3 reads CASSLGGGHNEQYF. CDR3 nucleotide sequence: TGCGCCAGCAGCTTGGGTGGAGGGCACAACGAGCAGTACTTC. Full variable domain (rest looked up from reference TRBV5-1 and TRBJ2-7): KAGVTQTPRYLIKTRGQQVTLSCSPISGHRSVSWYQQTPGQGLQFLFEYFSETQRNKGNFPGRFSGRQFSNSRSEMNVSTLELGDSALYLCASSLGGGHNEQYFGPGTRLTVT.

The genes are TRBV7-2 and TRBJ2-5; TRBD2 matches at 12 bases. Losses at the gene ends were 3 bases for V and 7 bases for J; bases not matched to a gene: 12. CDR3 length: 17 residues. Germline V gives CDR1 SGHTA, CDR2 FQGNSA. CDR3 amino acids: CASSFSTSGRVSGTQYF. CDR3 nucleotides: TGTGCCAGCAGCTTTTCGACTAGCGGGAGAGTCAGCGGGACCCAGTACTTC.

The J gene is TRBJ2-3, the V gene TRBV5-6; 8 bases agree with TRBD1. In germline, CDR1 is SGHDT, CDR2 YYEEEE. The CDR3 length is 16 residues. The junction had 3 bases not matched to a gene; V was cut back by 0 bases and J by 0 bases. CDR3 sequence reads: CASSLVQGVSTDTQYF. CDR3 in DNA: TGTGCCAGCAGCTTGGTACAGGGGGTTAGCACAGATACGCAGTATTTT. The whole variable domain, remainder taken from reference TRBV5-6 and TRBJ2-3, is DAGVTQSPTHLIKTRGQQVTLRCSPKSGHDTVSWYQQALGQGPQFIFQYYEEEERQRGNFPDRFSGHQFPNYSSELNVNALLLGDSALYLCASSLVQGVSTDTQYFGPGTRLTVL.